The 27 T cell receptor beta chains given below trace back to one sample, sequenced in a study of T cell responses to AZD1222 COVID-19 vaccine. Repertoires were generated with immunoSEQ multiplex PCR, while TCRdb's copy carries only in-frame clones and drops some. This sample has about 120,000 clones, with around 86% found just once. Material: peripheral blood, obtained 28 days after the second AZD1222 dose. These receptors originate from an adult who received the AZD1222 COVID-19 vaccine.

V is TRBV5-4 and J is TRBJ2-7; no clear D gene. Germline CDR1 SGHNT, CDR2 YYREEE (reference sequence). The CDR3 is made up of 12 amino acids. Trimming cost V 1 base and J 4 bases, with 6 bases left between them. The CDR3, as DNA: TGTGCCAGCAGCTTGAAGGGTTACGAGCAGTACTTC. Amino acid sequence: CASSLKGYEQYF.

The V gene is TRBV4-3, the J gene TRBJ2-4; the D call may be TRBD1 or TRBD2 (5 bases each). The CDR3 totals 13 residues. Trimming cost V 3 bases and J 5 bases, with 8 bases left between them. CDR1 is LGHNA, CDR2 YSLEER, per germline. The CDR3 protein is CASSQGVENIQYF. CDR3 nucleotide sequence: TGCGCCAGCAGCCAGGGGGTCGAAAACATTCAGTACTTC.

The chain employs TRBV5-1 and TRBJ1-4; D gene uncertain. CDR3 size: 15 residues. CDR1 is SGHRS, CDR2 YFSETQ, per germline. Trimming shortened V by 4 bases and J by 0 bases, and 10 bases separated the two germline ends. The CDR3 nucleotides are TGCGCCAGCAGCCCCGGACCTACAACTAATGAAAAACTGTTTTTT. Residues: CASSPGPTTNEKLFF.

This chain uses TRBV5-1 with TRBJ1-2, with 7 bases lining up with TRBD1. The V and J ends lost 3 bases and 2 bases, in that order; junction bases with no gene match: 7. CDR1 and CDR2 (germline): SGHRS, YFSETQ. The CDR3 consists of 15 residues. The CDR3 DNA reads as TGCGCCAGCAGCTCACACAGGGGTGACAACTATGGCTACACCTTC. It codes for CASSSHRGDNYGYTF.

The chain employs TRBV6-5 and TRBJ1-2, with no clear D. The germline V and J ends were trimmed by 7 bases and 0 bases, with 12 bases remaining between them. CDR1 MNHEY and CDR2 SVGAGI come from the germline V gene. This CDR3 has 14 residues. CDR3 protein: CASTVDIANYGYTF. The CDR3 DNA reads TGTGCCAGCACGGTAGATATAGCTAACTATGGCTACACCTTC.

The V gene is TRBV5-1, the J gene TRBJ2-7; 9 positions agree with TRBD2. With 4 bases clipped from V and 3 bases from J, the junction kept 11 bases outside the gene matches. This CDR3 has 16 residues. CDR1 and CDR2 from the germline V gene are SGHRS and YFSETQ. CDR3 residues: CASSPGLAGPIYEQYF. In DNA, the CDR3 is TGCGCCAGCAGCCCCGGGCTAGCGGGGCCAATCTACGAGCAGTACTTC.

A note on this clone: Within the sample, other DNA sequences also encode this same CDR3. The chain couples TRBV19 to TRBJ1-5; 9 bases agree with TRBD1. Germline V gene sequence: CDR1 LNHDA, CDR2 SQIVND (reference sequence). The V and J ends lost 9 bases and 1 base, in that order; junction bases with no gene match: 1. This CDR3 has 13 amino acids. DNA of the CDR3: TGTGCCAGCGACAGGGGGAGCAATCAGCCCCAGCATTTT. It is translated as CASDRGSNQPQHF.

The chain links TRBV11-3 to TRBJ2-7, with a tentative D call TRBD2 (5 bases). Trimming took 4 bases from V and 7 from J, leaving 8 bases between them. Germline lookup yields CDR1 SGHNT and CDR2 YENEEA. The CDR3 is 11 residues long. In DNA, the CDR3 is TGTGCCAGCAGCTCCCCGGGGGAGCAGTACTTC. It translates to CASSSPGEQYF.

This chain connects TRBV29-1 to TRBJ2-5; D possibly matches TRBD1 or TRBD2 (6 bases each). This CDR3 has 15 amino acids. Germline loops: CDR1 SQVTM, CDR2 ANQGSEA. The V end lost 4 bases, the J end lost 2 bases, and 17 bases lay between the germline ends. The CDR3 is CSVVGGSLSQETQYF. The CDR3 DNA reads as TGCAGCGTTGTCGGGGGCAGCCTCTCTCAAGAGACCCAGTACTTC.

This chain joins TRBV5-1 and TRBJ1-2, with D perhaps matching TRBD1 (5 bases). Germline V gene lookup returns CDR1 SGHRS and CDR2 YFSETQ. This CDR3 comprises 13 residues. Deletions cut 4 bases from V and 8 bases from J, with 15 bases between. CDR3 loop: CASSPGGGGGYTF. CDR3 coding DNA: TGCGCCAGCAGCCCCGGGGGGGGTGGAGGCTACACCTTC.

CDR3 region: CASSQGGITTDTQYF. The CDR3 DNA reads TGTGCCAGCAGCCAGGGGGGGATAACCACAGATACGCAGTATTTT. The rearrangement links TRBV14 to TRBJ2-3, with 7 bases identical to TRBD2. This CDR3 contains 15 residues. Losses at the gene ends were 3 bases for V and 2 bases for J; bases not matched to a gene: 5. Germline CDR1 reads SGHDN; CDR2 reads FVKESK.

This clone has a handful of counts. The chain employs TRBV18 and TRBJ1-4; D unresolved. V was cut by 2 bases and J by 7 bases, with 11 bases left in between. Germline V CDR1 and CDR2: KGHSH, LQKENI. CDR3 length: 14 residues. The CDR3 nucleotides read TGTGCCAGCTCACCAGTGGGGATCGGTGAAAAACTGTTTTTT. Translation: CASSPVGIGEKLFF.

The chain couples TRBV7-9 to TRBJ1-3; perhaps TRBD1 as D (5 bases). Per germline, CDR1 SEHNR and CDR2 FQNEAQ (reference sequence). This CDR3 has 16 residues. V shed 2 bases and J shed 4 bases, with 15 bases lying between them. Written as DNA, the CDR3 is TGTGCCAGCAGCTTATCGGGGCTGGCGTCAGGAAACACCATATATTTT. It specifies CASSLSGLASGNTIYF.

V usage is TRBV10-3 and J usage is TRBJ1-2; D call uncertain. This CDR3 spans 15 amino acids. Germline V gives CDR1 ENHRY, CDR2 SYGVKD. V was cut by 2 bases and J by 2 bases, with 12 bases left in between. The CDR3 spells CAISEAGQRNYGYTF. The CDR3 DNA sequence: TGTGCCATCAGTGAGGCGGGCCAACGGAACTATGGCTACACCTTC.

The chain joins TRBV27 to TRBJ1-2, with 7 bases lining up with TRBD1. This CDR3 comprises 15 residues. Germline loops: CDR1 MNHEY, CDR2 SMNVEV (reference sequence). With V trimmed by 6 bases and J by 4 bases, 11 bases remained unmatched. CDR3 in amino acids: CASSSPTGTSYGYTF. CDR3 sequence (DNA): TGTGCCAGCAGCTCCCCGACAGGGACCTCCTATGGCTACACCTTC.

This clone was counted ten times or more. This chain links TRBV6-2 or TRBV6-3 with TRBJ1-2, with D possibly matching TRBD1 (6 bases). V was clipped by 6 bases and J by 2 bases, with 7 bases between them. CDR3 size: 12 residues. Germline assignment: CDR1 MNHEY and CDR2 SVGEGT. CDR3 residues: CASSGQNYGYTF. For the CDR3, the DNA is TGTGCCAGCAGCGGACAGAACTATGGCTACACCTTC.

This clone was counted a few times. The chain is built from TRBV10-3 and TRBJ2-7; D may be TRBD1 (6 bases). The germline CDR1 and CDR2 sequences are ENHRY and SYGVKD. The CDR3 is made up of 13 amino acids. The germline V and J ends were trimmed by 3 bases and 7 bases, with 13 bases remaining between them. The CDR3 nucleotides read TGTGCCATCAGTGACCAACAGGGAGCGGAGCAGTACTTC. This sequence encodes CAISDQQGAEQYF.

V is TRBV30 and J is TRBJ1-2, with a tentative D call TRBD1 (5 bases). Germline V gives CDR1 GTSNPN, CDR2 SVGIG (reference sequence). Trimming took 1 base from V and 2 from J, leaving 11 bases between them. CDR3 size: 14 residues. CDR3 sequence (DNA): TGTGCCTGGAGTGCCCTTGGGGGGAACTATGGCTACACCTTC. Translation gives CAWSALGGNYGYTF.

The CDR3 protein is CATQPHRGNSYEQYF. The CDR3, as DNA: TGTGCCACGCAACCCCACAGGGGGAATTCCTACGAGCAGTACTTC. The chain recombines TRBV6-5 with TRBJ2-7, with 8 nucleotides matching TRBD1. CDR3 length equals 15 residues. V was pared by 10 bases and J by 1 base, with 12 bases of the junction left unmatched. The germline V gene has CDR1 MNHEY and CDR2 SVGAGI.

This chain uses TRBV18 with TRBJ2-4, with 9 bases identical to TRBD2. The CDR3 extends over 14 amino acids. J lost 5 bases, V lost 5 bases, and 4 bases had no gene match. Looked up from germline, CDR1 is KGHSH and CDR2 is LQKENI. CDR3 coding DNA: TGTGCCAGCTCAGGGCCTAGCGGGGAAAACATTCAGTACTTC. Its translation: CASSGPSGENIQYF.

This chain connects TRBV3-1 (or the pseudogene TRBV3-2) to TRBJ2-2, with 7 bases matching TRBD1. The CDR3 totals 16 residues. Trimming at V came to 3 bases and at J to 2 bases, leaving 6 bases not matched to a gene. CDR1 and CDR2 from the germline V gene are LGHDT and YNNKEL (reference sequence). The CDR3 region is CASSHRDRRNTGELFF. The CDR3 nucleotides read TGTGCCAGCAGCCATAGGGACAGAAGAAACACCGGGGAGCTGTTTTTT.

The chain couples TRBV5-4 to TRBJ2-5, with D unresolved. CDR1 SGHNT and CDR2 YYREEE come from the germline V gene (reference sequence). The length of the CDR3 is 14 residues. The V end lost 0 bases, the J end lost 6 bases, and 12 bases lay between the germline ends. In nucleotides, the CDR3 is TGTGCCAGCAGCTTGGCCAGCTCTGGAAAGACCCAGTACTTC. Its translation is CASSLASSGKTQYF.

The V and J genes are TRBV4-3 and TRBJ1-5; the D gene is possibly TRBD1 (5 bases). CDR1 and CDR2 from the germline V gene are LGHNA and YSLEER. This CDR3 is built from 15 residues. V was shortened by 3 bases and J by 6 bases, with 15 bases between the two germline ends. This CDR3 is CASSHSGAQGQPQHF. As DNA, the CDR3 is TGCGCCAGCAGCCATTCCGGGGCGCAGGGTCAGCCCCAGCATTTT.

The chain employs TRBV9 and TRBJ1-2; TRBD1 aligns across 10 bases. Germline-derived CDR1 and CDR2 are SGDLS and YYNGEE. The CDR3 has 14 amino acids. V dropped 7 bases and J dropped 4; count of bases not matched to a gene: 7. The CDR3, as DNA: TGTGCCAGCGGGGGACAGGGGAAGAGCTATGGCTACACCTTC. Protein sequence: CASGGQGKSYGYTF.

V usage is TRBV7-9 and J usage is TRBJ1-3, with 10 nucleotides matching TRBD1. V gave up 4 bases and J gave up 0 bases; unmatched junction bases: 6. The CDR3 extends over 17 amino acids. Germline V gives CDR1 SEHNR, CDR2 FQNEAQ (reference sequence). CDR3 nucleotide sequence: TGTGCCAGCAGCTCTGGGACAGGGGTCAGCTCTGGAAACACCATATATTTT. As protein: CASSSGTGVSSGNTIYF.

The chain recombines TRBV2 with TRBJ1-2; 8 bases are shared with TRBD1. The trim removed 3 bases at V and 6 bases at J, leaving 3 bases unmatched. CDR1 and CDR2 from the germline V gene are SNHLY and FYNNEI. The CDR3 runs 13 residues. In DNA form, the CDR3 reads TGTGCCAGCAGTGATTACAGGGGGAATGGCTACACCTTC. The encoded protein is CASSDYRGNGYTF.

The V call is TRBV11-2, the J call TRBJ2-7, with 7 bases that match TRBD2. Trimming at V came to 1 base and at J to 6 bases, leaving 9 bases not matched to a gene. The CDR3 has 15 residues. CDR1 SGHAT and CDR2 FQNNGV come from the germline V gene. The CDR3 loop reads CASSLGGGNYGEQYF. The CDR3 DNA sequence: TGTGCCAGCAGCTTAGGGGGGGGGAACTACGGCGAGCAGTACTTC. Complete variable domain (other parts from reference TRBV11-2 and TRBJ2-7): EAGVAQSPRYKIIEKRQSVAFWCNPISGHATLYWYQQILGQGPKLLIQFQNNGVVDDSQLPKDRFSAERLKGVDSTLKIQPAKLEDSAVYLCASSLGGGNYGEQYFGPGTRLTVT.